The rows below give T cell receptor beta chains drawn from one sample of a study of cytomegalovirus exposure and HLA in healthy donors. Repertoires were generated with immunoSEQ multiplex PCR, while TCRdb's copy carries only in-frame clones and drops some. Of about 35,000 clones listed, 80% were seen once; the top ten hold 6%. What was sequenced was PBMCs. These TCRs come from a male donor in good health and CMV-seronegative. CDR3s include the opening cysteine and the closing phenylalanine or tryptophan. The D gene is left open where the match is weak. Clone size, where shown, is once, few, many, or a class for clones that have expanded.

clone size	D gene	V gene	J gene	CDR3 protein	CDR3 DNA
.	.	TRBV5-1	TRBJ1-1	CASSLLGQNTEAFF	TGCGCCAGCAGCTTACTGGGACAGAACACTGAAGCTTTCTTT
.	.	TRBV7-2	TRBJ2-1	CASSLTGIDEQFF	TGTGCCAGCAGCTTAACAGGGATCGATGAGCAGTTCTTC
.	TRBD2	TRBV5-1	TRBJ2-1	CASSPGLAGGQLNEQFF	TGCGCCAGCAGCCCAGGACTAGCGGGAGGGCAGCTCAATGAGCAGTTCTTC
.	.	TRBV25-1	TRBJ2-2	CASSESPAEGTAGELFF	TGTGCCAGCAGTGAATCCCCGGCCGAGGGAACGGCCGGGGAGCTGTTTTTT
.	.	TRBV7-6	TRBJ2-2	CASSLVPLAENTGELFF	TGTGCCAGCAGCTTAGTCCCGCTAGCTGAGAACACCGGGGAGCTGTTTTTT
.	.	TRBV27	TRBJ1-1	CASSLGQGNTEAFF	TGTGCCAGCAGTTTAGGTCAGGGGAACACTGAAGCTTTCTTT
.	TRBD1	TRBV5-1	TRBJ2-7	CASSLARGQGAYEQYF	TGCGCCAGCAGCTTGGCCCGAGGACAGGGGGCCTACGAGCAGTACTTC
.	.	TRBV27	TRBJ1-5	CASSKGVGGSQPQHF	TGTGCCAGCAGTAAGGGGGTAGGAGGCTCTCAGCCCCAGCATTTT
.	TRBD1	TRBV18	TRBJ1-1	CASSPLDRGGTEAFF	TGTGCCAGCTCACCATTAGACAGGGGAGGCACTGAAGCTTTCTTT
.	TRBD1	TRBV6-6	TRBJ1-4	CASSHGQGGEKLFF	TGTGCCAGCAGCCACGGGCAGGGGGGAGAAAAACTGTTTTTT
.	.	TRBV6-1	TRBJ1-5	CASRPTGSDNQPQHF	TGTGCCAGCAGGCCAACAGGGTCCGACAATCAGCCCCAGCATTTT
once	.	TRBV4-3	TRBJ2-7	CASSQVTGSSYEQYF	TGCGCCAGCAGCCAAGTCACAGGGAGCTCCTACGAGCAGTACTTC
.	.	TRBV27	TRBJ2-6	CASSFGRGGANVLTF	TGTGCCAGCAGTTTCGGACGGGGTGGGGCCAACGTCCTGACTTTC
.	.	TRBV7-9	TRBJ1-6	CASSWFQGRGSPLHF	TGTGCCAGCAGCTGGTTCCAGGGTAGGGGTTCACCCCTCCACTTT
.	.	TRBV29-1	TRBJ2-1	CSGSLQGGGEQFF	TGCAGCGGATCCCTACAGGGGGGAGGGGAGCAGTTCTTC
.	.	TRBV13	TRBJ1-3	CASSLQAQGNTIYF	TGTGCCAGCAGCTTACAGGCCCAAGGAAACACCATATATTTT
.	.	TRBV7-2	TRBJ2-3	CASSPGGLADTQYF	TGTGCCAGCAGCCCAGGGGGACTAGCAGATACGCAGTATTTT
.	.	TRBV11-2	TRBJ2-1	CASSLVAYSSYNEQFF	TGTGCCAGCAGCTTAGTTGCCTACTCCTCCTACAATGAGCAGTTCTTC
.	TRBD1	TRBV29-1	TRBJ1-2	CSVGQGYGYTF	TGCAGCGTTGGACAGGGGTATGGCTACACCTTC
few	TRBD1	TRBV2	TRBJ1-4	CASRVTTGVFF	TGTGCCAGCAGGGTAACGACAGGGGTGTTTTTT
.	TRBD1	TRBV28	TRBJ2-7	CASSLSWDSVYEQYF	TGTGCCAGCAGTTTATCATGGGACAGCGTCTACGAGCAGTACTTC
.	.	TRBV7-2	TRBJ2-2	CASSLAGDTGELFF	TGTGCCAGCAGCTTAGCGGGAGACACCGGGGAGCTGTTTTTT